This TCR beta chain was observed in a study of cytomegalovirus exposure and HLA in healthy donors. PCR employed 60 Vbeta and 13 Jbeta primers. The protocol was immunoSEQ multiplex PCR, while the TCRdb copy is restricted to in-frame clones and leaves out a portion. The table for this sample gives 80,000 to 95,000 clones. A note on this clone: What it recognizes is unknown.

Germline V lookup: CDR1 SGHDT, CDR2 YYEEEE. The CDR3 is 13 residues long. The V and J ends lost 6 bases and 1 base respectively, with 9 bases between them. Overall study results and limits: Earlier results showed most TCR beta V segments being productive about 87% or about 30% of the time. Reports indicate that TCR beta sequences accurately predicted the HLA-A and HLA-B alleles of most subjects. Within the data, a cluster of highly shared sequence variants was likely a sequencing artifact.

This chain joins TRBV5-6 and TRBJ2-3; weak D call: TRBD2 (5 bases). This clonotype was obtained from a man aged 50 or older in good health and CMV-seropositive. Input material: PBMCs. CDR3 sequence reads: CASTRLRTDTQYF. CDR3 bases: TGTGCCAGCACTAGACTACGCACAGATACGCAGTATTTT.